These 3 T cell receptor beta chains originate from one sample sequenced in a study of technical replicates of blood from a few donors (dated by TCRdb to about 2017). Library preparation employed the immunoSEQ multiplex PCR assay. TCRdb took over this immuneACCESS table, retaining in-frame rearrangements with V and J assigned. Such tables are incomplete; in checked studies, under half of the missing clones stem from an unresolved V gene, and the remainder is unexplained. The sample table shows around 76,000 clones, and almost 98% are seen once. Jointly, the top ten make up around 0.2% of the sample. Sequencing was performed on T cells isolated from PBMCs. These receptors all come from a human donor in good health.

V gene TRBV7-9 combines with J gene TRBJ1-2; 8 bases match TRBD1. The ends lost 1 base at V and 4 bases at J; junction bases unmatched: 5. The CDR3 extends over 15 amino acids. The germline gives CDR1 SEHNR, CDR2 FQNEAQ (reference sequence). The CDR3 region has the DNA TGTGCCAGCAGCTTAGGGGGGACAGGCCGCTATGGCTACACCTTC. Its translation is CASSLGGTGRYGYTF. Full variable domain (outside the CDR3, taken from reference TRBV7-9 and TRBJ1-2): DTGVSQNPRHKITKRGQNVTFRCDPISEHNRLYWYRQTLGQGPEFLTYFQNEAQLEKSRLLSDRFSAERPKGSFSTLEIQRTEQGDSAMYLCASSLGGTGRYGYTFGSGTRLTVV.

V gene TRBV5-8 combines with J gene TRBJ2-1; the match to TRBD2 covers 9 bases. The CDR3 spans 15 residues. With 4 bases clipped from V and 15 bases from J, the junction kept 17 bases outside the gene matches. The germline gives CDR1 SGHTS, CDR2 YDEGEE. In nucleotides, the CDR3 is TGTGCCAGCAGCAAGTACTCCGCGGGGGGGTCCATTCCGTTCTTC. It specifies CASSKYSAGGSIPFF. The variable domain in full, completed from reference TRBV5-8 and TRBJ2-1, reads EAGVTQSPTHLIKTRGQQATLRCSPISGHTSVYWYQQALGLGLQFLLWYDEGEERNRGNFPPRFSGRQFPNYSSELNVNALELEDSALYLCASSKYSAGGSIPFFGPGTRLTVL.

The rearrangement links TRBV28 to TRBJ1-5; TRBD1 matches at 9 bases. The CDR3 covers 14 residues. CDR1 and CDR2 (germline): MDHEN, SYDVKM. J was trimmed by 4 bases and V by 4 bases; bases with no gene match: 2. CDR3 DNA: TGTGCCAGCAGTTCGGACAGGGGAAATCAGCCCCAGCATTTT. Its protein product is CASSSDRGNQPQHF.